These 9 T cell receptor beta chains were all obtained from the same sample, sequenced in a study of regulatory T cells in long-lasting Graves disease. The time point is: persistent/refractory GD, antithyroid drugs over 5 years with positive TRAb. PBMCs were the source of the RNA used for TCR sequencing. For TCR beta, libraries came from iRepertoire HTBI primers and Arm-PCR of CDR3 regions. MiXCR, applied by TCRdb to the multiplex PCR reads, yields one record per CDR3 protein. The sample has 400,000 to 500,000 distinct CDR3 sequences, 20% to 25% seen once. The sample in question was peripheral blood mononuclear cells (PBMCs), obtained when the disease was refractory, from a patient treated with antithyroid drugs. Every receptor here comes from a female donor with Graves disease.

Turning to this clonotype: This could be a read error, since a much larger clone is one nucleotide away. The rearrangement links TRBV2 to TRBJ1-1, with D perhaps TRBD1 (6 bases). The V end was cut by 7 bases, the J end by 2 bases, with 17 bases between. Germline V gene lookup returns CDR1 SNHLY and CDR2 FYNNEI. The CDR3 has 15 residues. CDR3 sequence: CASTSIGGLNTEAFF. In DNA form, the CDR3 reads TGTGCCAGCACCTCAATAGGGGGACTAAACACTGAAGCTTTCTTT.

This clonotype was seen repeatedly, ten times or more. V gene TRBV12-3 or TRBV12-4 combines with J gene TRBJ1-4, with a possible D match to TRBD1 (5 bases). The CDR3 length is 14 residues. Deletions cut 2 bases from V and 1 base from J, with 5 bases between. CDR3 loop: CASSLQGTNEKLFF. The CDR3 DNA is TGTGCCAGCAGTTTACAGGGAACTAATGAAAAACTGTTTTTT.

This rearrangement joins TRBV7-2 to TRBJ2-1; TRBD2 is a possible D gene (5 bases). V lost 3 bases and J 5 bases, leaving 11 bases between the germline ends. CDR3 length: 14 amino acids. Germline loops: CDR1 SGHTA, CDR2 FQGNSA. This CDR3 is CASSFSSYNNEQFF. CDR3 nucleotide sequence: TGTGCCAGCAGCTTTTCTAGCTACAACAATGAGCAGTTCTTC.

The chain couples TRBV4-1 to TRBJ1-5, with a weak D call TRBD1 (6 bases). The germline CDR1 and CDR2 sequences are MGHRA and YSYEKL. V lost 1 base, J lost 10 bases, and 17 bases lay in between. This CDR3 comprises 15 residues. The CDR3 reads CASSQAGGQQSPQHF. CDR3 in DNA: TGCGCCAGCAGCCAAGCGGGGGGACAACAGTCCCCCCAGCATTTT.

This clonotype was detected many times. The chain combines TRBV11-2 with TRBJ1-2; D gene unclear. The germline V gene encodes CDR1 SGHAT and CDR2 FQNNGV. V gave up 0 bases and J gave up 4 bases, with 9 bases separating them. This CDR3 contains 14 residues. The CDR3 DNA follows: TGTGCCAGCAGCTTAGAATTCGGATTCTATGGCTACACCTTC. It translates to CASSLEFGFYGYTF.

The chain carries TRBV7-2 and TRBJ2-7; D is undetermined. The germline CDR1 and CDR2 sequences are SGHTA and FQGNSA. The CDR3 extends over 13 amino acids. V lost 5 bases, J lost 0 bases, and 8 bases lay in between. CDR3 sequence (DNA): TGTGCCAGCAGCAACCCGAGCTCCTACGAGCAGTACTTC. Protein: CASSNPSSYEQYF.

This clonotype was picked up many times. The chain's CDR3 is CASSPTPHYEQYF. CDR3 DNA sequence: TGTGCCAGCAGTCCGACCCCTCACTACGAGCAGTACTTC. V and J are TRBV28 and TRBJ2-7; D not resolved. Germline CDR1 MDHEN, CDR2 SYDVKM. The CDR3 is made up of 13 amino acids. V gave up 5 bases and J gave up 3 bases, with 11 bases separating them.

This clonotype occurred a few times. This chain uses TRBV5-1 with TRBJ1-5; the D is unclear. The V gene lost 0 bases and the J gene lost 0 bases, with 7 bases spanning the gap. CDR3 length: 15 residues. Germline loops: CDR1 SGHRS, CDR2 YFSETQ. DNA of the CDR3: TGCGCCAGCAGCTTGGGACTGACTAGCAATCAGCCCCAGCATTTT. Translation: CASSLGLTSNQPQHF.

This clonotype has only a few counts. The chain recombines TRBV19 with TRBJ1-2, with D perhaps matching TRBD1 (6 bases). From germline, CDR1 is LNHDA and CDR2 SQIVND (reference sequence). The CDR3 spans 13 residues. V lost 6 bases, J lost 8 bases, and 16 bases lay in between. The chain's CDR3 is CASRYADRRGYTF. The CDR3 bases are TGTGCCAGTAGGTACGCGGACAGACGAGGCTACACCTTC.